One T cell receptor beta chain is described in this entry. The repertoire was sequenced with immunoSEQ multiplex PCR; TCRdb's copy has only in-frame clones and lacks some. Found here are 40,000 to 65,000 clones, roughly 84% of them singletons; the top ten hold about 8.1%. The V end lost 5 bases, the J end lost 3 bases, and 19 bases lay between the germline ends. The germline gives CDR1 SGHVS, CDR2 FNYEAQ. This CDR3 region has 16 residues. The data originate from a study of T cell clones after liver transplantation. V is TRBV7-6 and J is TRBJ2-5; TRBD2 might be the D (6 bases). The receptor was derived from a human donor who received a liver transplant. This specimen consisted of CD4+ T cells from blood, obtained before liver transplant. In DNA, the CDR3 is TGTGCCAGCAGCCCTACCGCCGACTGGAGGGAAGAGACCCAGTACTTC. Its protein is CASSPTADWREETQYF.